The entry that follows covers one TCR beta chain sequence. Its binding antigen is unknown. No base quality information exists; no much larger clone differs at one position. RNA was extracted using the RNeasy kit, and roughly 0.45 to 1 ug of the RNA was reverse transcribed with random hexamers. The immunoSEQ multiplex PCR assay, covering 54 Vbeta and 13 Jbeta segments, was used to amplify TCR beta CDR3 regions. Bias from PCR amplification was corrected by using a synthetic template baseline for primer optimization and for computational correction. As for the original processing: Only productive sequences were kept, with reads annotated to V, D and J genes according to IMGT and analyzed in immunoSEQ Analyzer. Clonality was computed as one minus Shannon entropy normalized by log2 of the number of productive unique sequences. For each patient and control, public and private clones were evaluated among the 100 most prevalent clones. Clones were defined as Susac-specific when absent from the healthy and MS cohorts, from roughly 1,100 published viral clones and from other ImmuneACCESS disease sequences. Clones were called with MiXCR by TCRdb after fastp trimmed the public reads at Q25, and only in-frame beta chains were retained. Duplicate CDR3 protein sequences are folded into a single record with the most common DNA and genes. What appears here as the V and J calls and clone size reflects TCRdb's work, not the paper's. This sample comprises 120,000 or so distinct CDR3 sequences, over 90% of them detected only once. The ten largest make up 0.25% to 0.3% of the sample.

From the cysteine through the phenylalanine, the CDR3 covers 13 amino acids. Of the read, only the CDR3 DNA is kept; its 39 bases are in frame from base 1. V loses 5 bases, J loses 2 bases, and the germline ends lie 13 bases apart. CDR1 and CDR2, per the germline V gene, are SQVTM and ANQGSEA. The data originate from a study of CD8 T cells in Susac syndrome (dated by TCRdb to the late 2010s). Background for the entire study: Of the Susac syndrome patients who were sequenced, roughly six had clinically active disease and roughly 8 were in clinical remission. At blood withdrawal, Susac syndrome patients were either therapy-naive, taking corticosteroids (in some cases with IVIg as well), or taking IVIg alone. Whether CD8+ T cell activation and differentiation in Susac syndrome was antigen driven was tested using repertoire sequencing. Clonality of the CD8+ T cell repertoire was compared between about a dozen healthy donors, 14 Susac syndrome patients and fewer than 16 multiple sclerosis patients.

Peripheral blood CD8+ and CD4+ T cells from healthy donors, Susac syndrome patients and multiple sclerosis patients were profiled using high-throughput TCR beta sequencing. The Susac syndrome patients fulfilled recently defined diagnostic criteria for either definite or probable disease. Bulk CD8+ and CD4+ T cells were purified by magnetic negative isolation, whereas CD8+ TEMRA cells were enriched by FACS. Blood was collected in EDTA tubes and processed within 24 hours, with PBMCs isolated through density gradient centrifugation. PBMCs intended for TCR sequencing were cryopreserved in liquid nitrogen and were subsequently thawed in a 37 degrees C water bath. The sorted or isolated CD4+, CD8+ and CD8+ TEMRA cells reached a purity of at least 90%. General study outcomes and caveats: Clonal expansion was observed in Susac syndrome CD8+ repertoires, with the highest expansion in CD8+ TEMRA cells and greater expansion in clinically active than in remitting patients. The study acknowledged that relatively few individuals were included in the TCR sequencing and HLA analysis. Looking at Susac-specific public clones, the researchers identified under 20 in the total CD8+ repertoire and roughly 5 in the CD8+ TEMRA repertoire.

The specimen sequenced was CD8+ T cells from PBMCs. The clonotype originates from a human donor with Susac syndrome. The receptor chain draws on TRBV29-1 and TRBJ2-7, with the D assignment possibly TRBD1 or TRBD2, given 7 matching bases for each. The DNA is TGCAGCGTTCAGGGGGGGCTTACCTACGAGCAGTACTTC. The resulting protein is CSVQGGLTYEQYF.